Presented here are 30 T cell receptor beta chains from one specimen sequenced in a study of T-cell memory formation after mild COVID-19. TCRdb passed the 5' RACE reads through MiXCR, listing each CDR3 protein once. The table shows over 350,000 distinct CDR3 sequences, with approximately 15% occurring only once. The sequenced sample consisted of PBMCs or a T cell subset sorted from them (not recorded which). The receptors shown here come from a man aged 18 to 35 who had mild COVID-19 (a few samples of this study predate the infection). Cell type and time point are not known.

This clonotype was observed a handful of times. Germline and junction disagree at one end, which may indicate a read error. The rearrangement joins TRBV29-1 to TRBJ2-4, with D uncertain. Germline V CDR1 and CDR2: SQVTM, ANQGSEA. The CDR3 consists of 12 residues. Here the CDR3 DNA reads TGCAGCGTTGGGGCAGCCCAAAACATTCAGTACTTC. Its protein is CSVGAAQNIQYF.

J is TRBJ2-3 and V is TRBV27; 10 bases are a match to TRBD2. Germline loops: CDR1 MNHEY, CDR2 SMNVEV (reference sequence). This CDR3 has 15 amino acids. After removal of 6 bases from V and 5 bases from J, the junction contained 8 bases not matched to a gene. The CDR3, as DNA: TGTGCCAGCAGGAGTGTAGCGGGGGGCGTAGATACGCAGTATTTT. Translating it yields CASRSVAGGVDTQYF.

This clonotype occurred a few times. DNA for the CDR3: TGTGCCGGCAGCTCGGAGGCCTACGAGCAGTACGTC. Its protein product is CAGSSEAYEQYV. The V and J genes are TRBV7-9 and TRBJ2-7; D is possibly TRBD2 (5 bases). Germline CDR1 reads SEHNR; CDR2 reads FQNEAQ (reference sequence). The CDR3 extends over 12 amino acids.

The CDR3 region is CASSLTEGAEQFF. CDR3 sequence (DNA): TGTGCCAGCAGCTTAACGGAAGGGGCTGAGCAGTTCTTC. The chain couples TRBV7-3 to TRBJ2-1, with D possibly TRBD1 on 5 matching bases. V was cut by 0 bases and J by 9 bases, with 9 bases left in between. Germline V gene lookup returns CDR1 SGHTA and CDR2 FQGTGA. The CDR3 has 13 residues.

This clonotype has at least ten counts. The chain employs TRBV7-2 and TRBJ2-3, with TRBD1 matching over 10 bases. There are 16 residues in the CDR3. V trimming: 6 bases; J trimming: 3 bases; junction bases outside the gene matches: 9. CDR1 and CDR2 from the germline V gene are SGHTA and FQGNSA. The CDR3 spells CASRVRLGQGTDTQYF. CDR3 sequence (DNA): TGTGCCAGCAGGGTGAGGTTGGGACAGGGGACAGATACGCAGTATTTT. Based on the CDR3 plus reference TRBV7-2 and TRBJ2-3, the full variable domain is GAGVSQSPSNKVTEKGKDVELRCDPISGHTALYWYRQSLGQGLEFLIYFQGNSAPDKSGLPSDRFSAERTGGSVSTLTIQRTQQEDSAVYLCASRVRLGQGTDTQYFGPGTRLTVL.

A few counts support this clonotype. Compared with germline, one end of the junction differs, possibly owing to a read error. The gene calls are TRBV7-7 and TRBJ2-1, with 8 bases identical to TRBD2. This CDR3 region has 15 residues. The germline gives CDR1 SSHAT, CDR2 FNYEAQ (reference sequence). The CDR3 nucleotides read TGTGCTAGCAGCTTAACGGGGGGGCCTGGGTATGAGCAGTTCTTC. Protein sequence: CASSLTGGPGYEQFF.

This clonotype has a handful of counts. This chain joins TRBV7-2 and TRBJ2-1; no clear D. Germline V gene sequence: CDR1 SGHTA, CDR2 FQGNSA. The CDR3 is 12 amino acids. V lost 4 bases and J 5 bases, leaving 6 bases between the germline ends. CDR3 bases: TGTGCCAGCAGCTCTACCCACAATGAGCAGTTCTTC. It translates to CASSSTHNEQFF.

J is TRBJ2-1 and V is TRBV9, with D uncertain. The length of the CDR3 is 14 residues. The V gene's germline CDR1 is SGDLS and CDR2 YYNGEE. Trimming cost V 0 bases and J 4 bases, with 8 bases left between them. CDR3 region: CASSVGTQYNEQFF. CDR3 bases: TGTGCCAGCAGCGTAGGGACCCAGTACAATGAGCAGTTCTTC. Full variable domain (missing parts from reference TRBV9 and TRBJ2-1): DSGVTQTPKHLITATGQRVTLRCSPRSGDLSVYWYQQSLDQGLQFLIQYYNGEERAKGNILERFSAQQFPDLHSELNLSSLELGDSALYFCASSVGTQYNEQFFGPGTRLTVL.

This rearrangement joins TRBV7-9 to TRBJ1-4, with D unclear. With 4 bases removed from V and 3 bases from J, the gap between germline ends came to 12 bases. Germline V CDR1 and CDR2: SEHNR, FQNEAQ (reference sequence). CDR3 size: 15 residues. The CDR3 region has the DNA TGTGCCAGCAGCTACCCCGCCGGTCCTAATGAAAAACTGTTTTTT. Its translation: CASSYPAGPNEKLFF.

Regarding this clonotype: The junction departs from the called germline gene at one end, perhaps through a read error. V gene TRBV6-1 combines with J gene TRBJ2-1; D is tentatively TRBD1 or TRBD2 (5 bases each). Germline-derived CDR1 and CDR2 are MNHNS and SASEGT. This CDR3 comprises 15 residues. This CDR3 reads CASRSTAGAPPAECF. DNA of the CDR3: TGTGCCAGCAGGTCGACCGCCGGGGCTCCGCCGGCCGAATGCTTC.

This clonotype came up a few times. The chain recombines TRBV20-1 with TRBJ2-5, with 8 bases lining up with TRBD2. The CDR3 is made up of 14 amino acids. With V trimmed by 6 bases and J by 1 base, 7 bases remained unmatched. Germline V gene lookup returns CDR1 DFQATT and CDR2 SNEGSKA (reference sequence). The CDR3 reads CSAQIAGTQETQYF. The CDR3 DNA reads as TGCAGTGCCCAAATAGCGGGGACCCAAGAGACCCAGTACTTC.

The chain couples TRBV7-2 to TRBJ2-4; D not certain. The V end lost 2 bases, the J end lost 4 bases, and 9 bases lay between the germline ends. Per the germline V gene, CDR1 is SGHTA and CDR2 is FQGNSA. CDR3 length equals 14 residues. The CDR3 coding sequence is TGTGCCAGCAGCTTATCTCCCGCTAAAAACATTCAGTACTTC. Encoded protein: CASSLSPAKNIQYF.

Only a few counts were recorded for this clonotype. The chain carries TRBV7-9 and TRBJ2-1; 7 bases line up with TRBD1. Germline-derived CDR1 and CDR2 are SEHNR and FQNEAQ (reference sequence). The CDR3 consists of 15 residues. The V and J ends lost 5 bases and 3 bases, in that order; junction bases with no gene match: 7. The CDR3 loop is CASSQIQGIYNEQFF. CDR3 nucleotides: TGTGCCAGCAGCCAAATACAGGGGATCTACAATGAGCAGTTCTTC.

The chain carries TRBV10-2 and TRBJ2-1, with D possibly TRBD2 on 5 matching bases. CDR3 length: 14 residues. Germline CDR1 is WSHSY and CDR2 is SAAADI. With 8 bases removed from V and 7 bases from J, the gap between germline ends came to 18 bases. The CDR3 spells CASDPDPGWNEQFF. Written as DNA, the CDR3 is TGCGCCAGCGACCCAGACCCGGGGTGGAATGAGCAGTTCTTC.

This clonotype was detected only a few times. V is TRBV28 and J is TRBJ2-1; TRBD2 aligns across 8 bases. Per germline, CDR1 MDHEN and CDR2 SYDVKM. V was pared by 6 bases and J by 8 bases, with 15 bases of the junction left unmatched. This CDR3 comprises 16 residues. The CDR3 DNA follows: TGTGCCAGCAGGGGATCCGGGACTAGGGACGAAGATGAGCAGTTCTTC. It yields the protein CASRGSGTRDEDEQFF.

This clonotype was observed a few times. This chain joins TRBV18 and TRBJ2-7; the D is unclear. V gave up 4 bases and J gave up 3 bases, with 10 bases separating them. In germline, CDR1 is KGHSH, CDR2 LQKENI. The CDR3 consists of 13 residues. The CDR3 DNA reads TGTGCCAGCTCACGGTCGGGTGACTACGAGCAGTACGTC. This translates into CASSRSGDYEQYV.

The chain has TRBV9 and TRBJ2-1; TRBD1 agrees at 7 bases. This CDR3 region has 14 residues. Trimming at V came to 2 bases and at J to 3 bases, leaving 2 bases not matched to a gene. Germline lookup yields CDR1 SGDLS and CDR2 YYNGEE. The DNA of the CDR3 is TGTGCCAGCAGCGTGGGACAGATCTACAATGAGCAGTTCTTC. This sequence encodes CASSVGQIYNEQFF.

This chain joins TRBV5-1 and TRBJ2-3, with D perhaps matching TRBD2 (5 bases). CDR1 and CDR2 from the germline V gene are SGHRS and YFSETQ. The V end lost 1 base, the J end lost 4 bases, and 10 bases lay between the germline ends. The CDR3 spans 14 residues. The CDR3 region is CASSLQLASDTQYF. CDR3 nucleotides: TGCGCCAGCAGCTTGCAGCTAGCCTCAGATACGCAGTATTTT.

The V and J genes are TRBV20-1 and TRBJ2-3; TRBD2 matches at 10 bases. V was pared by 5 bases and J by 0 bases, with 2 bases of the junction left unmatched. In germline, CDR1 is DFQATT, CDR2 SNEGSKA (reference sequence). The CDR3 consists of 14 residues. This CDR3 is CSALAGESTDTQYF. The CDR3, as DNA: TGCAGTGCTCTAGCGGGGGAGAGCACAGATACGCAGTATTTT.

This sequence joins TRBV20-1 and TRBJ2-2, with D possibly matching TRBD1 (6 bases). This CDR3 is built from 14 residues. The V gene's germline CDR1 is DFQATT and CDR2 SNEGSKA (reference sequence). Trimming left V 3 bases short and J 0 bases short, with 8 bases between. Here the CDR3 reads CSARDSPNTGELFF. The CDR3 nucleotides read TGCAGTGCTAGGGACAGCCCGAACACCGGGGAGCTGTTTTTT.

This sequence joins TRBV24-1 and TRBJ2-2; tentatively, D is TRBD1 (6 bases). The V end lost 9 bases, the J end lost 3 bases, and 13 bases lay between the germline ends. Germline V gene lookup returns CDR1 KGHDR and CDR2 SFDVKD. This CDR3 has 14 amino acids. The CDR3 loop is CATEGGKDTGELFF. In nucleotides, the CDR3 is TGTGCCACCGAAGGGGGAAAGGACACCGGGGAGCTGTTTTTT.

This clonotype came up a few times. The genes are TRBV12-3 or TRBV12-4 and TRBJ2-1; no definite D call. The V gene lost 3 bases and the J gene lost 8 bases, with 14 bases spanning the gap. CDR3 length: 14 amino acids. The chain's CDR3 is CASSLRLPSDEQFF. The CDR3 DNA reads TGTGCCAGCAGTTTGAGGTTACCGAGCGATGAGCAGTTCTTC.

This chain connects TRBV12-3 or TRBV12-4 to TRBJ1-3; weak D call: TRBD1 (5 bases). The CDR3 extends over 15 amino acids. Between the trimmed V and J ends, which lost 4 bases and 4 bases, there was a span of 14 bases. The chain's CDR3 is CASSWAGTAGNTIYF. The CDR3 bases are TGTGCCAGCAGTTGGGCAGGGACGGCCGGAAACACCATATATTTT.

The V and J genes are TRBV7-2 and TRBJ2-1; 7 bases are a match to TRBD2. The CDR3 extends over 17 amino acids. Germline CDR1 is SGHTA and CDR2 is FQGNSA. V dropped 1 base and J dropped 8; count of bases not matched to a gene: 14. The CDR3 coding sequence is TGTGCCAGCAGCTTAGAGGTGACACTAGCGTCTTCGGATGAGCAGTTCTTC. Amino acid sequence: CASSLEVTLASSDEQFF. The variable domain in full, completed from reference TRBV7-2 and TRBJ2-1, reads GAGVSQSPSNKVTEKGKDVELRCDPISGHTALYWYRQSLGQGLEFLIYFQGNSAPDKSGLPSDRFSAERTGGSVSTLTIQRTQQEDSAVYLCASSLEVTLASSDEQFFGPGTRLTVL.

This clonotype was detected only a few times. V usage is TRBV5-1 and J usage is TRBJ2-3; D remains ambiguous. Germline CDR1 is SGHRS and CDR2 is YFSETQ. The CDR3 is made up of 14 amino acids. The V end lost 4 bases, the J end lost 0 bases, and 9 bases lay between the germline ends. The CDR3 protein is CASSEDTSTDTQYF. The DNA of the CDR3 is TGCGCCAGCAGCGAGGATACTAGCACAGATACGCAGTATTTT.

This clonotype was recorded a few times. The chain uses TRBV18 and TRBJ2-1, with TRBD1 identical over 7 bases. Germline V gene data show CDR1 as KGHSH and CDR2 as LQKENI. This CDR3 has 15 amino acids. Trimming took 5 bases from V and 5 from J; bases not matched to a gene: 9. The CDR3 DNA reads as TGTGCCAGCTCAGCCTTCGGGACAGAAAACAATGAGCAGTTCTTC. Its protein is CASSAFGTENNEQFF.

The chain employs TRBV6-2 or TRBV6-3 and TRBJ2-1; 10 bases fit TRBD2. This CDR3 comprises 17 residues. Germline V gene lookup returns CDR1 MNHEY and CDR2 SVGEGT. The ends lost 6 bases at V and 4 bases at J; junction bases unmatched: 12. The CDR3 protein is CASSSPRAGGPYNEQFF. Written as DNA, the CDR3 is TGTGCCAGCAGCTCTCCTCGAGCGGGGGGGCCGTACAATGAGCAGTTCTTC.

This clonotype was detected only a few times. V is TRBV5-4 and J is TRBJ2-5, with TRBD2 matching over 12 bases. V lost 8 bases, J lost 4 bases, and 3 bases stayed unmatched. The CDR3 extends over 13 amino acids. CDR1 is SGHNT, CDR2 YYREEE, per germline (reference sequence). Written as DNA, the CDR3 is TGTGCCAGTAGACTAGCGGGGGCAGAGACCCAGTACTTC. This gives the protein CASRLAGAETQYF.

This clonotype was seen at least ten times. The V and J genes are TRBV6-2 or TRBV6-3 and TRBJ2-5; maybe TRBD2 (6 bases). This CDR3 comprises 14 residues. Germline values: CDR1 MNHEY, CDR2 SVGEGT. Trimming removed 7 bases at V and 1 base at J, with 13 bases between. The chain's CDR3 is CASTTGDGQETQYF. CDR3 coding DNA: TGTGCCAGCACCACGGGGGACGGCCAAGAGACCCAGTACTTC.

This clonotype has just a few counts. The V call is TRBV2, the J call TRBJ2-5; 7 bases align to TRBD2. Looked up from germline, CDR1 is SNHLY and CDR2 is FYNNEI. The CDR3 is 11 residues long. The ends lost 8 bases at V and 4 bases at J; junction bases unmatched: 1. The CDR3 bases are TGTGCCAGCTGGGGGGGAGAGACCCAGTACTTC. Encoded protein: CASWGGETQYF. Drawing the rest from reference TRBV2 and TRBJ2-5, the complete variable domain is EPEVTQTPSHQVTQMGQEVILRCVPISNHLYFYWYRQILGQKVEFLVSFYNNEISEKSEIFDDQFSVERPDGSNFTLKIRSTKLEDSAMYFCASWGGETQYFGPGTRLLVL.